This T cell receptor (beta chain) was identified in a study of cytomegalovirus exposure and HLA in healthy donors (TCRdb year 2017). A note on the overall study: An earlier analysis of some 600 of the donors reported about 280 Gb of sequence data and some 110 million unique TCR beta sequences obtained from around 190 million T cells. To study patterns of TCR occurrence, a later analysis re-analyzed previously published TCR beta repertoires from 666 donors and added high-resolution HLA genotyping. Besides the first cohort of approximately 670 subjects, a separate validation cohort made up of roughly 120 different subjects was used. In the later analysis, no new phenotypic data were used to find candidate immune exposures; instead, reliance was placed on TCR beta sequences and their occurrence across donors. Using immunosequencing, the study profiled T cell repertoires from 666 subjects and related those repertoires to cytomegalovirus serostatus. All discovery cohort repertoires had been generated on a single sequencing platform. An early release that covered some 630 HLA-typed donors contained about 300 gigabases of sequencing data and some 87 million unique TCR sequences. To predict cytomegalovirus infection status, the study combined high-throughput TCR immunosequencing, statistical association of individual TCRs with disease status, and machine learning. An earlier analysis of 587 of the donors applied high-throughput TCR beta sequencing to assess whether each TCR beta V gene segment acted as functional or pseudogenic. Five DR-DQ haplotypes were treated as single units for association and clustering because of strong linkage in the cohort. The number of donors typed differed by locus, with about 629-630 for A, B, C, DRB1 and DQB1, around 520 for DQA1, 600 to 610 for DPA1, and around 430 for DPB1. Donor age, sex, ethnicity and CMV serostatus were compiled alongside the repertoire data. Across around 400 genotyped donors of the cohort, an average of approximately 240,000 unique TCR beta nucleotide sequences per donor were sequenced, and roughly a sixth of those sequences were non-productive. Genome-wide SNP genotypes for about 65% of the roughly 700 donors were used in a later genetic analysis, which treated that subset as a discovery cohort. HLA typing covered class I and class II loci at four-digit resolution. The study aimed to test whether signatures of past pathogen exposure could be identified by cataloging public T cell receptors. Of the roughly 400 genotyped donors, roughly 80% fell in the genetic ancestry cluster associated with self-reported Caucasian donors.

The cohort consisted of 600 to 700 healthy bone marrow donors. At the time of sampling, all cohort members were nominally healthy, though unrecorded immune exposures were likely present. The donor was CMV seropositive and was included in the group of almost 300 seropositive cohort members. Each donor provided a peripheral blood sample, and peripheral blood mononuclear cells were used for TCR beta sequencing. The Qiagen DNeasy Blood Extraction Kit was used to extract genomic DNA from the blood cell samples. In the case of this clone: The antigen it binds to is not known. The record has no base qualities; no much larger clone is one base away.

Reading from cysteine to phenylalanine, the CDR3 counts 16 amino acids. Just the 48-base CDR3 DNA is kept, in frame starting at base 1. Per the germline V gene, SNHLY is the CDR1 and FYNNEI is the CDR2. Unmatched junction bases come to 17, with V trimmed by 10 bases and J by 2 bases. Points the paper makes about the study in general: Because HLA typing was missing for some donors at each locus, association tests included only the typed subset. In a later analysis, most CMV-associated TCR beta chains were found to appear HLA-restricted, with HLA associations seemingly driven largely by CMV exposure. Sequencing depth was assumed to be roughly uniform across donors in the presence/absence analyses, though that assumption may not hold. In a later genetic analysis, a missense DCLRE1C variant was associated with V-gene and J-gene trimming of TCR beta chains, and the association was replicated in an independent cohort. When HLA alleles, especially DR and DQ, strongly co-occurred, attributing TCR associations to individual alleles was difficult. In an earlier analysis of approximately 600 of the donors, most TCR beta V segments were observed in productive rearrangements about 87% or about 30% of the time, broadly matching IMGT annotations. A further reported finding was that TCR beta sequences accurately predicted the HLA-A and HLA-B alleles for most subjects in the first cohort. A few of the identified cytomegalovirus-associated TCR beta chains were confirmed in vitro to be specific for cytomegalovirus antigens. Correlated functional status among segregating V segments might be attributable to linkage disequilibrium, but an unknown experimental factor could not be ruled out. Because counts were too low, roughly 18 rarely observed V segments, including chromosome 9 orphons, were left out of the earlier analysis of about 500 of the donors. Some IMGT-functional V segments, including TRBV6-2 and TRBV6-3, could not be distinguished by the 87-base-pair reads and were therefore excluded. According to a later analysis, parvovirus B19, influenza, CMV and Epstein-Barr virus appeared linked to several top co-occurrence clusters. A later analysis found that HLA-associated TCR beta chains were more clonally expanded and had lower generation probabilities than equally common non-associated chains. Across donors, most TCR sequences were observed very rarely, whereas some public TCRs were present in many individuals. A later analysis found that TCR association rates varied across HLA loci, with DRB1 alleles showing the most associated TCRs and HLA-C alleles the fewest. The cohort was sequenced for TCR beta chains only, and without alpha or paired-chain data the features that could be detected were limited. According to a later genetic analysis, donors in an Asian-associated ancestry cluster had fewer N-insertions in productive TCRs than the approximately 630-donor mean. The sequencing pipeline was judged likely to have produced a cluster of highly shared sequence variants as a technical artifact. The study gave a list of under 200 TCR beta chains associated with cytomegalovirus. The authors suggested that the approach could potentially be generalized to other disease states and immunological phenotypes. At a false discovery rate of 0.05, a later analysis linked some 17,000 TCR beta sequences to specific HLA alleles. The only immune exposure information available for the cohort was CMV serostatus. Cytomegalovirus status was reported to be diagnosed by the classifier with high specificity and sensitivity in both the original and validation cohorts.

The library was made by the immunoSEQ multiplex PCR assay. A mixture of 60 forward primers for TCR Vbeta segments and 13 reverse primers for TCR Jbeta segments was used in the multiplex PCR. A multiplex PCR assay on genomic DNA amplified the CDR3 region of rearranged TCR beta genes. On the Illumina HiSeq System, the amplified TCR beta libraries were sequenced as 87-base-pair reads. In the source study's methods: Across the roughly 700 repertoires, a later analysis counted 80 million or so unique TCR beta chains, 9 million to 14 million of which were shared by at least two donors. Raw reads were error-corrected and collapsed into unique sequences with a nearest-neighbor algorithm that merged closely related sequences to remove PCR and sequencing errors. To assign V, D and J gene segments, CDR3 sequences were aligned to IMGT reference sequences. For a sequence to be retained, a match of at least six nucleotides was required to both a V gene segment and a J gene segment. Rearrangements were called productive when the CDR3 lacked stop codons and stayed in frame with V and J; all others were non-productive. CDR3 was defined according to IMGT convention as the region running from the second conserved V-encoded cysteine to the conserved J-encoded phenylalanine. The earlier analysis of about 530 of the donors excluded any sequence lacking an unambiguous match to a single V gene segment. In an earlier analysis of roughly 600 of the donors, a V segment was called functional when productive rearrangements were above 56.7%, and segregating when the standard deviation between donors exceeded 5%. A statistical classification framework was built for diagnosing cytomegalovirus status from the catalog of TCR beta chain sequences. In a later analysis, TCR nucleotide sequences were compared against IMGT/GENE-DB human TR gene sequences so that V and J genes could be assigned. The TCRdist pipeline was used in a later analysis to assign CDR3 sequences and most-parsimonious VDJ recombination scenarios. A later analysis defined each TCR beta chain by its CDR3 amino acid sequence plus V-gene family, and excluded reads lacking a unique V-gene family. As a way to deal with suspected cross-contamination and a sequencing artifact, a later analysis dropped hundreds of nucleotide sequences that were highly shared and had low generation probability. In a later analysis, a clonal expansion index for each public chain was calculated from normalized within-repertoire ranks of inferred template counts. In a later analysis, generation probabilities were computed with a VDJ recombination model fitted to out-of-frame rearrangements, and the resulting probabilities were checked against IGoR. Hypergeometric tests were used in a later analysis to score TCR-TCR, TCR-HLA and TCR-CMV co-occurrence, with a repertoire-size bias correction applied to the TCR pairs. False discovery rates were estimated in a later analysis by permuting HLA or CMV assignments 20 times. A later analysis grouped co-occurring TCRs with DBSCAN, adding TCRdist sequence similarity when clustering within HLA-allele-positive subsets. Repertoires with fewer than 30,000 or more than 120,000 public chains were left out of co-occurrence clustering, as were a few repertoires with anomalous nucleotide sharing. Not all clones reach the TCRdb copy of this immuneACCESS table, which keeps in-frame sequences only. Checked studies attribute under half of the gap to unresolved V genes and leave the rest unexplained. That table furnishes V, J and clone size, whereas the DNA furnished D and trimming. This sample has over 100,000 clones in its table, and approximately 78% of those were observed once. The ten largest account for around 23% of the sample.

The sample was PBMCs. This TCR was recovered from a man aged 25-45 years in good health and CMV-seropositive. This chain joins TRBV2 to TRBJ2-7; 7 of the junction bases match TRBD2. The DNA is TGTGCCACCTCCCTAACAGCGGGAATGACGACCTACGAGCAGTACTTC. This encodes CATSLTAGMTTYEQYF.